The next 8 T cell receptor beta chains were all read from a single sample in a study of shared clonotypes between healthy human individuals. TCRdb's copy holds only in-frame clones and misses some; the assay was immunoSEQ multiplex PCR. The sample yields approximately 2,300,000 clones, approximately 90% seen once. The material sequenced was naive CD4+ T cells from PBMCs. Subset of the sample: CD45RA+ positively selected. These receptors came from a man between 18 and 29 years old in good health. Some clones in this sample may be carry-over from other donors' samples.

Here the CDR3 DNA reads TGTGCCAGCAGCTTGGCCCCGGACAGCCATTACCACACAGATACGCAGTATTTT. It yields the protein CASSLAPDSHYHTDTQYF. The chain employs TRBV5-4 and TRBJ2-3; tentative D call: TRBD1 (6 bases). The CDR3 covers 18 residues. The germline V and J ends were trimmed by 0 bases and 2 bases, with 19 bases remaining between them. Germline V gene data show CDR1 as SGHNT and CDR2 as YYREEE (reference sequence).

V gene TRBV9 combines with J gene TRBJ2-3; no clear D. CDR1 is SGDLS and CDR2 is YYNGEE in the germline V gene. This CDR3 spans 15 amino acids. The V and J ends lost 3 bases and 11 bases respectively, with 22 bases between them. The CDR3 DNA sequence: TGTGCCAGCAGCGCAGACCATGTCCCCAGCTATAAGCAGTATTTT. Amino acid sequence: CASSADHVPSYKQYF.

The chain combines TRBV28 with TRBJ2-5, with D possibly matching TRBD2 (6 bases). In germline, CDR1 is MDHEN, CDR2 SYDVKM. Trimming took off 5 bases at V and 6 bases at J, with 19 bases between the two ends. The CDR3 consists of 15 residues. CDR3 sequence (DNA): TGTGCCAGCAGTCCATCCGGAGGGTTTGGGAAGACCCAGTACTTC. Protein: CASSPSGGFGKTQYF.

V and J are TRBV5-1 and TRBJ1-1, with D perhaps TRBD1 (6 bases). Germline values: CDR1 SGHRS, CDR2 YFSETQ. V dropped 5 bases and J dropped 0 bases, with 14 bases sitting between them. The CDR3 contains 15 residues. CDR3 sequence: CASRQGQLMNTEAFF. Here the CDR3 DNA reads TGCGCCAGCAGGCAAGGACAGCTCATGAACACTGAAGCTTTCTTT.

V gene TRBV27 combines with J gene TRBJ2-4, with D uncertain. CDR1 MNHEY and CDR2 SMNVEV come from the germline V gene (reference sequence). V lost 5 bases and J lost 0, with 11 bases in between. This CDR3 region has 15 residues. For the CDR3, the DNA is TGTGCCAGCAGTCGGTCGTCTCTAGCCAAAAACATTCAGTACTTC. Encoded protein: CASSRSSLAKNIQYF.

DNA of the CDR3: TGTGCCAGCTCACCAGGGACAGCGGACTACGAGCAGTACTTC. Its protein product is CASSPGTADYEQYF. This chain joins TRBV18 and TRBJ2-7; 7 bases map to TRBD1. In germline, CDR1 is KGHSH, CDR2 LQKENI. V trimming: 2 bases; J trimming: 3 bases; junction bases outside the gene matches: 4. The CDR3 extends over 14 amino acids.

The table lists this clone with a count of one. The chain joins TRBV29-1 to TRBJ1-1; 9 nucleotides line up with TRBD1. Germline V lookup: CDR1 SQVTM, CDR2 ANQGSEA. The ends lost 5 bases at V and 4 bases at J; junction bases unmatched: 8. This CDR3 contains 14 residues. The CDR3: CSVSHGQGSTEAFF. The CDR3 DNA is TGCAGCGTTAGTCACGGACAGGGGAGCACTGAAGCTTTCTTT.

The chain is built from TRBV19 and TRBJ1-2; tentative D call: TRBD1 (6 bases). CDR3 size: 13 residues. V shed 5 bases and J shed 8 bases, with 15 bases lying between them. Germline V CDR1 and CDR2: LNHDA, SQIVND (reference sequence). The CDR3 coding sequence is TGTGCCAGTAGTCCCCGAACAGGGACGGGCTACACCTTC. This sequence encodes CASSPRTGTGYTF.